The clone carrying this TCR beta chain was seen repeatedly, ten times or more. From germline, CDR1 is MNHEY and CDR2 SVGAGI. The CDR3 length is 13 residues. Trimming stripped 0 bases from V and 11 bases from J, with 13 bases between. In TCRdb, the RACE reads were re-called with MiXCR into one record per CDR3 protein. This sample has 35,000 to 50,000 distinct CDR3 sequences, with approximately 4% found just once. Time point defined: healthy volunteer bleed at 6 weeks. Unfractionated whole blood was the source from which total RNA was extracted. The sample belongs to a study of human T cells and chemical hapten exposure.

The gene calls are TRBV6-5 and TRBJ1-1; no firm D call. The source of this sequence is a human donor in good health. Some clones in this sample may be carry-over from other donors' samples. The sequenced sample consisted of whole blood. CDR3 in DNA: TGTGCCAGCAGTTACTCGATAACCTCGCCCGCTTTCTTT. Protein product: CASSYSITSPAFF.